This T cell receptor (beta chain) was identified during a study of blood T cell repertoires in COVID-19. In the study overall: Italy, Spain and the United States were the sources of the convalescent and acute COVID-19 samples. PBMCs, B-cell-depleted T cells, or T cells provided the cDNA or gDNA that made up the material.

Per the authors' pipeline: Estimation of nucleated cell counts was performed using reference gene primer amplification. Clones were sequenced by immunoSEQ multiplex PCR, and TCRdb holds only the in-frame ones, with some missing. That table furnishes V, J and clone size, whereas the DNA furnished D and trimming. The repertoire includes 270,000 or so clones, around 81% of them detected once, and over 2.5% sits in the top ten. The V gene's germline CDR1 is LGHNT and CDR2 FRNRAP. With V trimmed by 5 bases and J by 2 bases, 9 bases remained unmatched. The CDR3 has 15 amino acids. This chain links TRBV12-5 with TRBJ2-7; 7 nucleotides align to TRBD2. Source material: peripheral blood. This clonotype originated in a woman aged 55-75 years with active or convalescent COVID-19. CDR3 sequence reads: CASGPLAGETYEQYF. CDR3 bases: TGTGCTAGTGGTCCCCTGGCGGGAGAGACCTACGAGCAGTACTTC.